The following is a TCR beta chain sequence with its context. The entry originates in a study of T cells in tuberculosis. Trimming pared 3 bases from V and 5 bases from J, leaving 8 bases between. In germline, CDR1 is SGHTA, CDR2 FQGNSA. The CDR3 consists of 12 residues. After thawing and overnight rest, PBMC were stained with GMM-loaded CD1B tetramer, viability dye and anti-CD3 for sorting. The lipid loaded on the CD1B tetramers was C32 glucose monomycolate from Rhodococcus equi. Some clones are missing from TCRdb's copy, which holds only in-frame ones; the method was immunoSEQ multiplex PCR. The repertoire has around 60,000 clones, 81% of them found once; the top ten carry 10% to 15%.

The sequencing input was CD1b-GMM tetramer-negative cells sorted from PBMCs. V is TRBV7-2 and J is TRBJ2-7; no clear D gene. The receptor's source is an adult woman with latent tuberculosis. The CDR3 DNA sequence: TGTGCCAGCAGCTTCTTCGGTGACGAGCAGTACTTC. Translation gives CASSFFGDEQYF.